A single sample is the source of the 27 T cell receptor beta chains below, sequenced in a study of CD8+CD57+ T cells in acquired aplastic anemia. The template used for profiling TCR beta VDJ and CDR3 was genomic DNA. TCRdb fed the reads into MiXCR, producing one record per CDR3 protein. The sample yields approximately 380,000 distinct CDR3 sequences, 65% to 80% seen once. The specimen was sorted CD4+, CD8+, or CD8+CD57+ T cells (not recorded which) from PBMCs. The source is a human donor in good health, serving as a control.

A few counts support this clonotype. A read error may produce the germline difference seen at one junction end. This chain uses TRBV19 with TRBJ2-7; D is unclear. Germline V gives CDR1 LNHDA, CDR2 SQIVND (reference sequence). The CDR3 runs 14 residues. The DNA for the CDR3 is TGCGCCAGTCCGGCCAGCAGTCCTGCCTACGAGCAGTACTTC. Protein product: CASPASSPAYEQYF.

CDR3 sequence reads: CATSDTGFGANVLGYTF. For the CDR3, the DNA is TGTGCCACCAGTGATACTGGGTTTGGGGCCAACGTCCTGGGCTACACCTTC. The chain links TRBV7-3 to TRBJ1-2; a possible D gene is TRBD1 (5 bases). V lost 10 bases and J 8 bases, leaving 32 bases between the germline ends. In germline, CDR1 is SGHTA, CDR2 FQGTGA. The CDR3 is 17 amino acids.

DNA of the CDR3: TGCAGTGCTCTTGACGGAAGAAGGAGTGAGCCCCAGCATTTT. Protein: CSALDGRRSEPQHF. The rearrangement links TRBV20-1 to TRBJ1-5; D unclear. Germline assignment: CDR1 DFQATT and CDR2 SNEGSKA (reference sequence). Trimming cost V 5 bases and J 8 bases, with 19 bases left between them. The CDR3 runs to 14 residues.

About this clonotype: Without the conserved terminal phenylalanine or tryptophan, this CDR3 likely stems from a read error. The DNA is omitted, as the CDR3 cannot be located on it reliably, and the CDR3 follows TCRdb's listing. The chain is built from TRBV7-3 and TRBJ2-3; the table's D call of TRBD2 was not tested on the DNA. CDR1 SGHTA and CDR2 FQGTGA come from the germline V gene. The CDR3 region is 13 residues in length, termini included. CDR3 protein: CASSLRVRDPPYN.

The chain uses TRBV5-4 and TRBJ2-1, with TRBD1 identical over 8 bases. V lost 0 bases, J lost 5 bases, and 1 base stayed unmatched. Germline lookup yields CDR1 SGHNT and CDR2 YYREEE (reference sequence). The CDR3 runs 14 residues. CDR3: CASSLEQGDNEQFF. CDR3 nucleotide sequence: TGTGCCAGCAGCTTGGAACAGGGGGACAATGAGCAGTTCTTC.

In this sample, this clonotype turned up many times. The gene calls are TRBV6-2 or TRBV6-3 and TRBJ1-6; TRBD1 might be the D (6 bases). V was clipped by 7 bases and J by 0 bases, with 10 bases between them. CDR3 size: 15 residues. Germline loops: CDR1 MNHEY, CDR2 SVGEGT. CDR3 sequence reads: CASTDRSSYNSPLHF. DNA for the CDR3: TGTGCCAGCACCGACAGGAGCTCCTATAATTCACCCCTCCACTTT.

Points on this clonotype: The junction differs from germline at one of its ends, possibly a read error. The J gene is TRBJ1-1, the V gene TRBV7-2; D call uncertain. This CDR3 is built from 14 residues. In germline, CDR1 is SGHTA, CDR2 FQGNSA. The CDR3 sequence is CASSLACDIHEAFF. The CDR3 DNA sequence: TGCGCCAGCAGCTTAGCCTGTGACATTCATGAAGCTTTCTTT.

The chain combines TRBV20-1 with TRBJ1-3; D is ambiguous. The CDR3 has 15 amino acids. From germline, CDR1 is DFQATT and CDR2 SNEGSKA (reference sequence). Trimming left V 6 bases short and J 4 bases short, with 19 bases between. CDR3: CSATTECWSGNTIYF. The CDR3 nucleotides are TGCAGTGCAACGACGGAATGTTGGAGCGGAAACACCATATATTTT.

Concerning this clonotype: An end of the junction does not agree with germline; a read error may underlie this. The chain carries TRBV29-1 and TRBJ2-1; 12 bases agree with TRBD1. CDR1 and CDR2 from the germline V gene are SQVTM and ANQGSEA. The CDR3 contains 15 residues. The CDR3 protein is CASRYRDRGHNEQFF. The CDR3 region has the DNA TGTGCCAGCAGGTACCGGGACAGGGGGCATAATGAGCAGTTCTTC.

This clonotype was observed a handful of times. The chain uses TRBV7-2 and TRBJ2-2, with a weak D call TRBD1 (5 bases). The CDR3 runs to 15 residues. Trimming left V 4 bases short and J 1 base short, with 10 bases between. Germline V gene sequence: CDR1 SGHTA, CDR2 FQGNSA. The CDR3 DNA sequence: TGTGCCAGCAGCTGGCAACAGGTGAACACCGGGGAGCTGTTTTTT. It encodes CASSWQQVNTGELFF.

This clonotype was picked up many times. The V call is TRBV19, the J call TRBJ2-1; 9 bases line up with TRBD2. This CDR3 spans 14 amino acids. Germline V gene sequence: CDR1 LNHDA, CDR2 SQIVND (reference sequence). Unmatched junction bases numbered 3, after V lost 2 bases and J lost 7 bases. The CDR3 is CASSIRRGGNEQFF. The DNA of the CDR3 is TGTGCCAGTAGTATAAGGCGGGGGGGGAATGAGCAGTTCTTC.

The J gene is TRBJ2-7, the V gene TRBV7-9, with D perhaps TRBD1 or TRBD2 (5 bases each). The CDR3 totals 15 residues. V was cut by 1 base and J by 5 bases, with 15 bases left in between. Germline CDR1 SEHNR, CDR2 FQNEAQ (reference sequence). CDR3 in amino acids: CASSLDSGRRHEQYF. The CDR3 DNA is TGTGCCAGCAGCTTAGATTCGGGACGGAGGCACGAGCAGTACTTC.

This clonotype was picked up one time. Sequence at one end of the junction differs from germline and may be a read error. The chain is built from TRBV6-1 and TRBJ1-4; D may be TRBD1 (6 bases). Germline CDR1 and CDR2: MNHNS and SASEGT. The length of the CDR3 is 13 residues. CDR3 DNA: TGTACCGATAAAACAGGGCCGAGTGAAAAACTGTATTTT. It yields the protein CTDKTGPSEKLYF.

This clonotype was detected ten times or more. The gene calls are TRBV3-1 and TRBJ2-5; the match to TRBD2 covers 9 bases. The V gene's germline CDR1 is LGHDT and CDR2 YNNKEL (reference sequence). V lost 1 base, J lost 4 bases, and 4 bases stayed unmatched. The CDR3 consists of 15 residues. The CDR3 spells CASSQGPTSGETQYF. In nucleotides, the CDR3 is TGTGCCAGCAGCCAAGGTCCGACTAGCGGAGAGACCCAGTACTTC.

This clonotype was counted many times. The chain links TRBV2 to TRBJ2-3, with 10 bases lining up with TRBD1. J gave up 3 bases and V 7 bases, and 1 base lay outside the gene matches. CDR3 length: 13 amino acids. Germline CDR1 and CDR2: SNHLY and FYNNEI. In nucleotides, the CDR3 is TGTGCCAGCAAGGGACAGGGGACAGATACGCAGTATTTT. Translated: CASKGQGTDTQYF. The full variable domain, with the rest looked up from reference TRBV2 and TRBJ2-3, is EPEVTQTPSHQVTQMGQEVILRCVPISNHLYFYWYRQILGQKVEFLVSFYNNEISEKSEIFDDQFSVERPDGSNFTLKIRSTKLEDSAMYFCASKGQGTDTQYFGPGTRLTVL.

This chain uses TRBV3-1 with TRBJ1-3; possibly TRBD1 for D (5 bases). Per the germline V gene, CDR1 is LGHDT and CDR2 is YNNKEL (reference sequence). Trimming took 5 bases from V and 0 from J, leaving 11 bases between them. This CDR3 is built from 15 residues. The CDR3 region has the DNA TGTGCCAGCAGCTCAAACAGGATCTCTGGAAACACCATATATTTT. Translated, it gives CASSSNRISGNTIYF.

This clonotype appeared a single time. This rearrangement joins TRBV24-1 to TRBJ2-2; D gene uncertain. Trimming took off 8 bases at V and 0 bases at J, with 6 bases between the two ends. Germline lookup yields CDR1 KGHDR and CDR2 SFDVKD. This CDR3 is 13 amino acids long. For the CDR3, the DNA is TGTGCCACCATGTCGCCGAACACCGGGGAGCTGTTTTTT. Amino acid sequence: CATMSPNTGELFF.

Comments on this clonotype: A junction boundary mismatches the germline segment, possibly from a read error. This rearrangement joins TRBV7-6 to TRBJ1-5; tentative D call: TRBD1 (6 bases). The CDR3 sequence is 14 residues long. Germline loops: CDR1 SGHVS, CDR2 FNYEAQ. As DNA, the CDR3 is TGTGCCAGCAGCTTAGCAAGGACGCCCCAGGGACACGATTTT. Amino acid sequence: CASSLARTPQGHDF.

The CDR3 DNA reads TGTGCCAGCAGCGACACTGGACACGTCTACGAGCAGTACTTC. It specifies CASSDTGHVYEQYF. The rearrangement uses TRBV11-2 and TRBJ2-7; D perhaps matches TRBD1 (5 bases). The V gene lost 5 bases and the J gene lost 3 bases, with 14 bases spanning the gap. The CDR3 consists of 14 residues. Germline CDR1 and CDR2: SGHAT and FQNNGV.

This clonotype was recorded only once. The V gene is TRBV7-3, the J gene TRBJ1-6; D call uncertain. Germline-derived CDR1 and CDR2 are SGHTA and FQGTGA. The CDR3 totals 15 residues. The V end lost 2 bases, the J end lost 13 bases, and 18 bases lay between the germline ends. The chain's CDR3 is CASSLGLQHTSPLHF. The CDR3 DNA is TGTGCCAGCAGCTTAGGTCTTCAGCATACTTCGCCCCTCCACTTT.

V usage is TRBV9 and J usage is TRBJ1-2, with D unclear. Trimming shortened V by 4 bases and J by 2 bases, and 9 bases separated the two germline ends. The CDR3 length is 13 residues. Germline CDR1 is SGDLS and CDR2 is YYNGEE. CDR3 DNA: TGTGCCAGCAGCCCACGGAGGAACTATGGCTACACCTTC. This encodes CASSPRRNYGYTF.

The chain is built from TRBV20-1 and TRBJ1-2, with 8 positions matching TRBD1. CDR3 length equals 11 residues. The V and J ends lost 6 bases and 8 bases, in that order; junction bases with no gene match: 5. Per the germline V gene, CDR1 is DFQATT and CDR2 is SNEGSKA (reference sequence). In DNA, the CDR3 is TGCAGTGCAACCGGGACAGGCGGCTACACCTTC. This sequence encodes CSATGTGGYTF.

With regard to this clonotype: The CDR3 end shows no conserved phenylalanine or tryptophan, and so a read error is likely. The limits of the CDR3 on the DNA are not certain, so only TCRdb's listed CDR3 is given. The chain recombines TRBV9 with TRBJ1-2; TRBD1, the table's D call, was not compared with the DNA. In germline, CDR1 is SGDLS, CDR2 YYNGEE. The CDR3 length is 12 residues, termini included. CDR3 amino acids: CASSLPGFGNTL.

The table lists this clonotype with many counts. Here the CDR3 DNA reads TGCAGTGCTAGAGATCTGCGGCTAGCAGGGACCCAGTACTTC. Amino acids: CSARDLRLAGTQYF. The gene calls are TRBV20-1 and TRBJ2-5; a weak D match, TRBD2 (5 bases). Trimming took 0 bases from V and 7 from J, leaving 15 bases between them. Germline CDR1 is DFQATT and CDR2 is SNEGSKA (reference sequence). This CDR3 has 14 residues.

There are many counts of this clonotype. The chain recombines TRBV7-2 with TRBJ2-7; the D gene is possibly TRBD1 (5 bases). Germline V gives CDR1 SGHTA, CDR2 FQGNSA. V was cut by 1 base and J by 5 bases, with 9 bases left in between. The CDR3 loop spans 13 amino acids. CDR3: CASSLVLGHEQYF. CDR3 nucleotide sequence: TGTGCCAGCAGCTTAGTACTGGGGCACGAGCAGTACTTC.

Many counts were recorded for this clonotype. The chain carries TRBV20-1 and TRBJ2-3, with 8 bases lining up with TRBD2. Germline CDR1 is DFQATT and CDR2 is SNEGSKA (reference sequence). The CDR3 has 16 amino acids. With 1 base clipped from V and 5 bases from J, the junction kept 11 bases outside the gene matches. Here the CDR3 DNA reads TGCAGTGCTAGAGTAGCCAGCGGGGGCCGGGAAGATACGCAGTATTTT. As protein: CSARVASGGREDTQYF.

This clonotype was detected many times. V usage is TRBV19 and J usage is TRBJ1-6; D may be TRBD1 (5 bases). The CDR3 spans 13 residues. CDR1 and CDR2 (germline): LNHDA, SQIVND (reference sequence). Trimming took 2 bases from V and 8 from J, leaving 7 bases between them. DNA of the CDR3: TGTGCCAGTAGTATAAGGGGCGATTCACCCCTCCACTTT. This sequence encodes CASSIRGDSPLHF.